This entry lists 29 T cell receptor beta chains sequenced from one sample in a study of blood T cell repertoires in COVID-19. Assay: immunoSEQ multiplex PCR; the TCRdb copy retains only in-frame clones and omits some. This sample carries some 300,000 clones, about nine tenths of them seen once, and the ten largest clones take 2% to 3%. Material for sequencing was peripheral blood. The receptors were gathered from a man between 18 and 29 years old with active or convalescent COVID-19.

V usage is TRBV27 and J usage is TRBJ1-5; 7 nucleotides match TRBD1. The CDR3 has 14 amino acids. The germline CDR1 and CDR2 sequences are MNHEY and SMNVEV (reference sequence). The J segment lost 4 bases and the V segment lost 2 bases, leaving 2 bases of the junction unmatched. The DNA of the CDR3 is TGTGCCAGCAGTTTACGCAGGGGGAATCAGCCCCAGCATTTT. This sequence encodes CASSLRRGNQPQHF.

J is TRBJ1-1 and V is TRBV9; 11 nucleotides match TRBD1. V dropped 3 bases and J dropped 5; count of bases not matched to a gene: 6. This CDR3 has 15 amino acids. Germline CDR1 and CDR2: SGDLS and YYNGEE. CDR3 bases: TGTGCCAGCAGCGCCCGGACAGGGGGCGCGACTGAAGCTTTCTTT. Its translation: CASSARTGGATEAFF. Combining the CDR3 with reference TRBV9 and TRBJ1-1 gives the whole variable domain DSGVTQTPKHLITATGQRVTLRCSPRSGDLSVYWYQQSLDQGLQFLIQYYNGEERAKGNILERFSAQQFPDLHSELNLSSLELGDSALYFCASSARTGGATEAFFGQGTRLTVV.

The chain combines TRBV6-5 with TRBJ2-1, with TRBD2 matching over 9 bases. With 7 bases clipped from V and 5 bases from J, the junction kept 6 bases outside the gene matches. Per the germline V gene, CDR1 is MNHEY and CDR2 is SVGAGI. The CDR3 consists of 14 residues. CDR3 coding DNA: TGTGCCAGCAAGCCGGGACTAGCTAACAATGAGCAGTTCTTC. Its translation: CASKPGLANNEQFF.

The V call is TRBV2, the J call TRBJ2-6; no clear D. The germline CDR1 and CDR2 sequences are SNHLY and FYNNEI. Trimming pared 4 bases from V and 0 bases from J, leaving 13 bases between. The CDR3 has 17 amino acids. This CDR3 reads CASSGLLLPSGANVLTF. CDR3 DNA: TGTGCCAGCAGTGGGCTACTACTCCCCTCTGGGGCCAACGTCCTGACTTTC.

This clone was counted only a few times. The chain carries TRBV23-1 and TRBJ1-6; 8 bases line up with TRBD1. TRBV23-1 is treated as an ORF (open reading frame) with a function not yet certain. The CDR3 runs to 16 residues. The trim removed 0 bases at V and 5 bases at J, leaving 3 bases unmatched. CDR3 protein: CASSQSGTGNNSPLHF. The CDR3 DNA is TGCGCCAGCAGTCAATCCGGGACAGGCAATAATTCACCCCTCCACTTT.

The rearrangement uses TRBV29-1 and TRBJ1-2; TRBD1 is a possible D gene (6 bases). V was shortened by 4 bases and J by 0 bases, with 18 bases between the two germline ends. This CDR3 has 16 amino acids. CDR1 and CDR2 (germline): SQVTM, ANQGSEA. The CDR3 DNA reads as TGCAGCGTTGCTAGGGACACTACTAAACCTAACTATGGCTACACCTTC. It is translated as CSVARDTTKPNYGYTF.

The rearrangement uses TRBV21-1 and TRBJ1-5. TRBV21-1 is reported as a pseudogene. This CDR3 comprises 14 residues. The chain's CDR3 is CASSSPLSNQPQHF. CDR3 nucleotides: TGTGCCAGCAGCTCTCCGTTAAGCAATCAGCCCCAGCATTTT.

This clone was observed once. The chain employs TRBV6-1 and TRBJ2-3; maybe TRBD1 (5 bases). The germline V gene encodes CDR1 MNHNS and CDR2 SASEGT. The CDR3 contains 17 residues. Trimming stripped 1 base from V and 3 bases from J, with 17 bases between. DNA for the CDR3: TGTGCCAGCAGTGAAGTCCTGGTAGGAAGGGGTACAGATACGCAGTATTTT. Translating it yields CASSEVLVGRGTDTQYF.

The genes are TRBV28 and TRBJ2-7; tentative D call: TRBD2 (5 bases). Germline loops: CDR1 MDHEN, CDR2 SYDVKM. The V end was cut by 2 bases, the J end by 3 bases, with 11 bases between. This CDR3 spans 14 amino acids. DNA for the CDR3: TGTGCCAGCAGTTTACTCGGGGTAAACTACGAGCAGTACTTC. This encodes CASSLLGVNYEQYF.

This CDR3 reads CASSFSFSGRGTYEQYF. In DNA, the CDR3 is TGCGCCAGCAGCTTCTCCTTTAGCGGGAGGGGTACCTACGAGCAGTACTTC. The rearrangement links TRBV5-1 to TRBJ2-7; 11 bases map to TRBD2. This CDR3 comprises 17 residues. J gave up 2 bases and V 2 bases, and 9 bases lay outside the gene matches. Germline assignment: CDR1 SGHRS and CDR2 YFSETQ.

This chain uses TRBV4-1 with TRBJ2-7, with D possibly TRBD1 on 5 matching bases. Per the germline V gene, CDR1 is MGHRA and CDR2 is YSYEKL. V lost 2 bases, J lost 2 bases, and 28 bases lay in between. This CDR3 comprises 20 residues. The CDR3 DNA reads as TGCGCCAGCAGCCAAAATCAGGGCATCGGTCCTAAACCTACCCCCTACGAGCAGTACTTC. It codes for CASSQNQGIGPKPTPYEQYF.

The V gene is TRBV27, the J gene TRBJ2-7; 8 nucleotides align to TRBD1. The V and J ends lost 5 bases and 1 base, in that order; junction bases with no gene match: 4. Germline CDR1 is MNHEY and CDR2 is SMNVEV (reference sequence). The CDR3 loop spans 14 amino acids. In nucleotides, the CDR3 is TGTGCCAGCAGTCACAGGGGGTCATCCTACGAGCAGTACTTC. Translated, it gives CASSHRGSSYEQYF.

The V call is TRBV6-5, the J call TRBJ2-1, with 10 bases matching TRBD1. The CDR3 is 15 amino acids. The trim removed 7 bases at V and 5 bases at J, leaving 8 bases unmatched. Per germline, CDR1 MNHEY and CDR2 SVGAGI. CDR3 DNA sequence: TGTGCCAGCACCGACCGGGACAGGGGCAACAATGAGCAGTTCTTC. Translating gives CASTDRDRGNNEQFF.

The J gene is TRBJ1-5, the V gene TRBV19; 7 bases fit TRBD1. CDR3 length: 16 residues. V shed 4 bases, J shed 1 base, and the junction held 7 bases outside the gene matches. From germline, CDR1 is LNHDA and CDR2 SQIVND (reference sequence). The CDR3: CASSTIQGMSNQPQHF. The CDR3 nucleotides read TGTGCCAGTAGTACCATACAGGGGATGAGCAATCAGCCCCAGCATTTT.

The CDR3 loop is CASSSDRDSGNTIYF. The CDR3 DNA reads as TGTGCCAGCAGCTCCGACAGGGACTCTGGAAACACCATATATTTT. This sequence joins TRBV6-5 and TRBJ1-3; 7 bases map to TRBD1. J gave up 0 bases and V 6 bases, and 5 bases lay outside the gene matches. The CDR3 length is 15 residues. Germline CDR1 reads MNHEY; CDR2 reads SVGAGI.

The rearrangement links TRBV14 to TRBJ1-4; 8 bases fit TRBD1. The J segment lost 8 bases and the V segment lost 6 bases, leaving 8 bases of the junction unmatched. This CDR3 spans 14 amino acids. The germline V gene has CDR1 SGHDN and CDR2 FVKESK. In DNA, the CDR3 is TGTGCCAGCAGGCCGACAGGGGTCAAAGAAAAACTGTTTTTT. It yields the protein CASRPTGVKEKLFF. The whole variable domain, filled in from reference TRBV14 and TRBJ1-4, reads EAGVTQFPSHSVIEKGQTVTLRCDPISGHDNLYWYRRVMGKEIKFLLHFVKESKQDESGMPNNRFLAERTGGTYSTLKVQPAELEDSGVYFCASRPTGVKEKLFFGSGTQLSVL.

This clone has just one count. V and J are TRBV15 and TRBJ1-6; 10 bases are shared with TRBD1. V was pared by 5 bases and J by 8 bases, with 3 bases of the junction left unmatched. Germline lookup yields CDR1 LNHNV and CDR2 YYDKDF (reference sequence). CDR3 size: 14 residues. Here the CDR3 reads CATSLDRGYSPLHF. In nucleotides, the CDR3 is TGTGCCACCAGCTTGGACAGGGGGTATTCACCCCTCCACTTT. The whole variable domain, filled in from reference TRBV15 and TRBJ1-6, reads DAMVIQNPRYQVTQFGKPVTLSCSQTLNHNVMYWYQQKSSQAPKLLFHYYDKDFNNEADTPDNFQSRRPNTSFCFLDIRSPGLGDTAMYLCATSLDRGYSPLHFGNGTRLTVT.

The V gene is TRBV27, the J gene TRBJ1-6, with 7 bases that match TRBD1. The germline V gene has CDR1 MNHEY and CDR2 SMNVEV (reference sequence). The CDR3 is 14 amino acids. Germline trimming cut 5 bases from V and 8 bases from J; bases unmatched to any gene: 6. The DNA of the CDR3 is TGTGCCAGCAGTGCGACAGGGACGCATTCACCCCTCCACTTT. Translated, it gives CASSATGTHSPLHF.

This chain connects TRBV28 to TRBJ1-2, with a tentative D call TRBD1 (6 bases). Looked up from germline, CDR1 is MDHEN and CDR2 is SYDVKM. Trimming removed 5 bases from V and 3 bases from J, with 13 bases in between. There are 14 residues in the CDR3. CDR3 amino acids: CASSNRVSYYGYTF. In DNA form, the CDR3 reads TGTGCCAGCAGTAACAGGGTTAGCTACTATGGCTACACCTTC.

V usage is TRBV7-9 and J usage is TRBJ2-5; a possible D gene is TRBD1 (6 bases). V lost 5 bases, J lost 6 bases, and 13 bases lay in between. The V gene's germline CDR1 is SEHNR and CDR2 FQNEAQ (reference sequence). The CDR3 is 13 residues long. CDR3 nucleotides: TGTGCCAGCAGCCTTCGGGACATCAAGACCCAGTACTTC. This translates into CASSLRDIKTQYF.

V and J are TRBV11-2 and TRBJ1-3, with a tentative D call TRBD1 (5 bases). This CDR3 has 14 amino acids. The germline CDR1 and CDR2 sequences are SGHAT and FQNNGV. The V end was cut by 2 bases, the J end by 1 base, with 6 bases between. This CDR3 reads CASSLRQSGNTIYF. The DNA for the CDR3 is TGTGCCAGCAGCTTACGACAGTCTGGAAACACCATATATTTT.

In its sample, this clone was seen a few times. The chain is built from TRBV4-1 and TRBJ2-1; D not resolved. Trimming shortened V by 0 bases and J by 3 bases, and 9 bases separated the two germline ends. CDR1 and CDR2 from the germline V gene are MGHRA and YSYEKL. The CDR3 consists of 15 residues. The CDR3 bases are TGCGCCAGCAGCCAAGATCGAGGCCTCTACAATGAGCAGTTCTTC. Protein sequence: CASSQDRGLYNEQFF.

The chain joins TRBV28 to TRBJ2-7, with D possibly matching TRBD1 (5 bases). Trimming pared 11 bases from V and 5 bases from J, leaving 22 bases between. CDR1 is MDHEN, CDR2 SYDVKM, per germline. The CDR3 has 14 amino acids. The CDR3: CAASSLRGSDEQYF. The CDR3 DNA reads as TGTGCCGCCAGCAGTTTAAGGGGTTCAGACGAGCAGTACTTC. The variable domain in full, completed from reference TRBV28 and TRBJ2-7, reads DVKVTQSSRYLVKRTGEKVFLECVQDMDHENMFWYRQDPGLGLRLIYFSYDVKMKEKGDIPEGYSVSREKKERFSLILESASTNQTSMYLCAASSLRGSDEQYFGPGTRLTVT.

This chain uses TRBV6-5 with TRBJ2-7; no clear D. CDR1 is MNHEY, CDR2 SVGAGI, per germline. V was pared by 6 bases and J by 5 bases, with 14 bases between. The CDR3 length is 13 residues. CDR3 DNA: TGTGCCAGCAGAGCCCCTGGTTCGGACGAGCAGTACTTC. This encodes CASRAPGSDEQYF.

CDR3 nucleotides: TGCGCCAGCAGCCCCCAGGACCCCGGGGGAGAGACCCAGTACTTC. Amino acid sequence: CASSPQDPGGETQYF. The chain links TRBV5-1 to TRBJ2-5; D might be TRBD2 (6 bases). Germline CDR1 reads SGHRS; CDR2 reads YFSETQ. Trimming shortened V by 4 bases and J by 4 bases, and 17 bases separated the two germline ends. The CDR3 length is 15 residues.

The V gene is TRBV6-1, the J gene TRBJ1-5; D is unclear. Trimming took 1 base from V and 9 from J, leaving 10 bases between them. This CDR3 contains 13 residues. Germline-derived CDR1 and CDR2 are MNHNS and SASEGT. The CDR3 nucleotides read TGTGCCAGCAGTGAAGAGAGCGAAACGCCCCAGCATTTT. Residues: CASSEESETPQHF.

The rearrangement uses TRBV11-3 and TRBJ2-1; D might be TRBD2 (5 bases). Germline V gene data show CDR1 as SGHNT and CDR2 as YENEEA. The length of the CDR3 is 16 residues. Trimming shortened V by 5 bases and J by 6 bases, and 20 bases separated the two germline ends. The CDR3 nucleotides are TGTGCCAGCAGCCCACCAAAAGGTCCTCGGGGCAATGAGCAGTTCTTC. The encoded protein is CASSPPKGPRGNEQFF.

The chain combines TRBV25-1 with TRBJ1-5; D perhaps matches TRBD1 (5 bases). Trimming removed 4 bases from V and 3 bases from J, with 10 bases in between. This CDR3 is 14 amino acids long. Germline V lookup: CDR1 MGHDK, CDR2 SYGVNS. Here the CDR3 DNA reads TGTGCCAGCAGTGCGGGGGGTGACAATCAGCCCCAGCATTTT. It translates to CASSAGGDNQPQHF.

The genes are TRBV4-1 and TRBJ1-1, with D maybe TRBD1 (6 bases). This CDR3 has 15 residues. Germline CDR1 MGHRA, CDR2 YSYEKL. Deletions cut 5 bases from V and 11 bases from J, with 24 bases between. Written as DNA, the CDR3 is TGCGCCAGCAGCATCGAAGGACAGTCTTTCGGCCGGGCTTTCTTT. This encodes CASSIEGQSFGRAFF.